This T cell receptor beta chain was observed in a study of cytomegalovirus exposure and HLA in healthy donors. Overall study context: Early on, a data release was issued that held approximately 78 million unique TCRs from HLA-typed donors.

PCR amplification relied on 60 Vbeta primers (plus 13 Jbeta primers). Sequencing was performed with immunoSEQ multiplex PCR; in TCRdb, only in-frame clones are kept and a portion is missing. The sample has some 90,000 clones, around 77% seen once. A note on this clone: The antigen remains unidentified.

Findings and limits, study-wide: Analyzed later, association rates of TCRs varied across HLA loci, with DRB1 most and HLA-C fewest.

Source material: PBMCs. This receptor was taken from a boy between 10 and 17 years old in good health and CMV-seronegative.

CDR3 nucleotides: TGTGCCAGCAGCTTAGGGGGACAGGGTTCAAATACGCAGTATTTT. The encoded protein is CASSLGGQGSNTQYF. V usage is TRBV7-7 and J usage is TRBJ2-3; 9 nucleotides match TRBD1. The CDR3 loop spans 15 amino acids. V shed 1 base, J shed 7 bases, and the junction held 6 bases outside the gene matches. Germline V gene sequence: CDR1 SSHAT, CDR2 FNYEAQ (reference sequence). Combining the CDR3 with reference TRBV7-7 and TRBJ2-3 gives the whole variable domain GAGVSQSPRYKVTKRGQDVTLRCDPISSHATLYWYQQALGQGPEFLTYFNYEAQPDKSGLPSDRFSAERPEGSISTLTIQRTEQRDSAMYRCASSLGGQGSNTQYFGPGTRLTVL.